The rows below give T cell receptor beta chains drawn from one sample of a study of radiotherapy plus CTLA-4 blockade in lung cancer. Profiling relied on immunoSEQ multiplex PCR, and the TCRdb table lists in-frame clones only, not all of them. The profile shows about 41,000 clones, about 72% of them singletons. This specimen was peripheral blood, taken from a patient treated with radiotherapy plus ipilimumab. These receptors were collected from a human donor with non-small cell lung cancer who had stable disease on radiotherapy plus ipilimumab. CDR3s include the opening cysteine and the closing phenylalanine or tryptophan. The order of the fields is V gene, J gene, CDR3 protein.

TRBV27	TRBJ1-4	CASSLAGAGNEKLFF
TRBV29-1	TRBJ2-2	CSARLAGTFTGELFF
TRBV21-1	.	CASRHKLLHVLDEQYF
TRBV11-2	TRBJ2-1	CASSTQPGLGGLNEQFF
TRBV5-1	TRBJ2-3	CASSPTRGRAADTQYF
TRBV5-1	TRBJ1-1	CASSLEGSGGTEAFF
TRBV5-4	TRBJ2-5	CASSAPTGSETQYF
TRBV2	TRBJ1-4	CASSEGEKLFF
TRBV28	TRBJ2-1	CASSWQSYNEQFF
TRBV9	TRBJ2-2	CASGGRDGELFF
TRBV28	TRBJ1-3	CASSPSIGNTIYF
TRBV2	TRBJ1-2	CASSERGLNYGYTF
TRBV11-2	TRBJ1-2	CASSFMLLAGGPRTF
TRBV29-1	TRBJ1-2	CSVERPGTGYGYTF
TRBV9	TRBJ1-3	CASSVGQGAAGNTIYF
TRBV6-5	TRBJ1-2	CASSPDRVRRGYTF
TRBV2	TRBJ2-1	CASSVKNHNEQFF